Listed below are T cell receptor beta chains from one sample, sequenced in a study of blood T cell repertoires in COVID-19. TCRdb's table, derived via immunoSEQ multiplex PCR, lists solely in-frame clones and lacks some. The sample carries approximately 270,000 clones, under 90% recorded once. Sequenced material: PBMCs or T cells enriched from blood (not recorded which). All receptors come from a woman aged 55-70 years who had recovered from COVID-19. The CDR3 runs from the conserved cysteine through the conserved F or W. The D gene is left open where the match is weak.

J gene | D gene | V gene | CDR3 protein
TRBJ1-1 | NA | TRBV30 | CAWSVQENTEAFF
TRBJ1-4 | NA | TRBV5-1 | CASTPTATNEKLFF
TRBJ1-2 | NA | TRBV28 | CASSSGQGYGYTF
TRBJ2-7 | NA | TRBV7-8 | CASSWLGRTLSYEQYF
TRBJ2-3 | TRBD2 | TRBV3-1/TRBV3-2 | CASSHTAGTSQSTDTQYF
TRBJ1-6 | NA | TRBV19 | CASSEGGNSPLHF
TRBJ2-7 | NA | TRBV21-1 | CASSTGGYYEQYF
TRBJ2-5 | TRBD2 | TRBV24-1 | CATSERAVAGNFGTQYF
TRBJ2-6 | NA | TRBV29-1 | CSVFWSSGANVLTF
TRBJ2-6 | NA | TRBV3-1/TRBV3-2 | CASSQGPSGANVLTF
TRBJ1-5 | NA | TRBV27 | CASSRKGISNQPQHF
TRBJ2-5 | TRBD2 | TRBV5-1 | CASSPRLAGGLETQYF
TRBJ1-4 | NA | TRBV15 | CATSREVRGNEKLFF
TRBJ1-6 | NA | TRBV30 | CAWSRPGAYNSPLHF
TRBJ1-4 | TRBD1 | TRBV7-9 | CASSPGQLNEKLFF
TRBJ1-1 | NA | TRBV6-5 | CASSYVGANTEAFF
TRBJ2-2 | NA | TRBV6-4 | CASRAREYTGELFF
TRBJ2-5 | NA | TRBV9 | CASSGTTQETQYF
TRBJ2-2 | NA | TRBV10-3 | CAISERTTGELFF
TRBJ2-7 | NA | TRBV6-1 | CASSEAQRVNSYEQYF
TRBJ1-1 | NA | TRBV7-3 | CASSYSLNTEAFF
TRBJ1-1 | NA | TRBV12-5 | CASGLGGAGLGIVLEAFF